One and the same sample provided the 25 T cell receptor beta chains below, sequenced in a study of identical twins. Using its own MiXCR run on the 5' RACE reads, TCRdb lists one record per CDR3 protein. Among approximately 210,000 distinct CDR3 sequences, over 8% were seen once, and the ten largest hold 4% to 6%. The specimen was memory (CD45RO+) T cells sorted from blood. The receptors were sampled from a woman aged 18-30 years in good health.

The chain recombines TRBV20-1 with TRBJ2-1; TRBD2 agrees at 11 bases. Germline CDR1 DFQATT, CDR2 SNEGSKA (reference sequence). V was clipped by 3 bases and J by 9 bases; unmatched bases: 7. CDR3 length: 14 residues. The chain's CDR3 is CSASPTSGMVEQFF. CDR3 nucleotides: TGCAGTGCTAGTCCGACTAGCGGGATGGTTGAGCAGTTCTTC.

This clonotype was seen only a few times. J is TRBJ1-2 and V is TRBV12-3 or TRBV12-4, with a possible D match to TRBD1 (6 bases). The CDR3 is 13 amino acids. Deletions cut 3 bases from V and 4 bases from J, with 9 bases between. For the CDR3, the DNA is TGTGCCAGCAGTTTCGGGGGCGCCTATGGCTACACCTTC. Amino acids: CASSFGGAYGYTF.

The chain joins TRBV3-1 to TRBJ2-7; D possibly corresponds to TRBD1 (6 bases). The V end lost 2 bases, the J end lost 2 bases, and 10 bases lay between the germline ends. Per the germline V gene, CDR1 is LGHDT and CDR2 is YNNKEL (reference sequence). The CDR3 runs to 14 residues. The CDR3 coding sequence is TGTGCCAGCAGCCAAAATACAGGGCCCTACGAGCAGTACTTC. Its translation is CASSQNTGPYEQYF.

This chain uses TRBV29-1 with TRBJ1-1; D gene ambiguous. Germline CDR1 is SQVTM and CDR2 is ANQGSEA. Trimming removed 3 bases from V and 8 bases from J, with 10 bases in between. This CDR3 is built from 11 residues. CDR3 bases: TGCAGCGTTGAGCATGGTAGAGAAGCTTTCTTT. Amino acids: CSVEHGREAFF.

This rearrangement joins TRBV24-1 to TRBJ1-1; no definite D call. This CDR3 contains 14 residues. Germline V gene lookup returns CDR1 KGHDR and CDR2 SFDVKD. V was clipped by 1 base and J by 0 bases, with 5 bases between them. The CDR3 region has the DNA TGTGCCACCAGTGATTTTCGGTTGAACACTGAAGCTTTCTTT. Its translation is CATSDFRLNTEAFF.

The chain carries TRBV20-1 and TRBJ1-1; possibly TRBD1 for D (5 bases). Germline V gives CDR1 DFQATT, CDR2 SNEGSKA (reference sequence). CDR3 length equals 13 residues. With 6 bases removed from V and 2 bases from J, the gap between germline ends came to 13 bases. The CDR3 sequence is CSALRGSNTEAFF. In DNA form, the CDR3 reads TGCAGTGCCCTGAGGGGCAGTAACACTGAAGCTTTCTTT.

This clonotype was seen at least ten times. The chain carries TRBV7-2 and TRBJ1-2; possibly TRBD1 for D (6 bases). The CDR3 sequence is 14 residues long. V lost 0 bases and J lost 5, with 10 bases in between. Germline values: CDR1 SGHTA, CDR2 FQGNSA. In DNA form, the CDR3 reads TGTGCCAGCAGCTTAGCCTTACAGGGATATGGCTACACCTTC. Amino acids: CASSLALQGYGYTF. Based on the CDR3 plus reference TRBV7-2 and TRBJ1-2, the full variable domain is GAGVSQSPSNKVTEKGKDVELRCDPISGHTALYWYRQSLGQGLEFLIYFQGNSAPDKSGLPSDRFSAERTGGSVSTLTIQRTQQEDSAVYLCASSLALQGYGYTFGSGTRLTVV.

The V call is TRBV12-3 or TRBV12-4, the J call TRBJ2-1; 14 nucleotides align to TRBD2. V trimming: 6 bases; J trimming: 9 bases; junction bases outside the gene matches: 4. The CDR3 runs to 14 residues. The CDR3 sequence is CASRTSGGAGEQFF. The CDR3 coding sequence is TGTGCCAGCAGGACTAGCGGGGGGGCGGGTGAGCAGTTCTTC.

This sequence joins TRBV20-1 and TRBJ2-1; possible D gene TRBD1, 5 bases. Germline lookup yields CDR1 DFQATT and CDR2 SNEGSKA (reference sequence). V lost 1 base and J 10 bases, leaving 11 bases between the germline ends. The length of the CDR3 is 12 residues. The CDR3 DNA reads TGCAGTGCTAGAGTTGGGGCGAGGGAGCAGTTCTTC. This encodes CSARVGAREQFF.

This sequence joins TRBV6-2 or TRBV6-3 and TRBJ2-5; D is possibly TRBD2 (6 bases). Germline CDR1 reads MNHEY; CDR2 reads SVGEGT. The CDR3 loop spans 12 amino acids. V dropped 6 bases and J dropped 5 bases, with 10 bases sitting between them. The CDR3 loop is CASRRRGETQYF. CDR3 DNA sequence: TGTGCCAGCAGGAGACGGGGGGAGACCCAGTACTTC.

This clonotype occurred a few times. The chain couples TRBV2 to TRBJ2-5, with D maybe TRBD1 (6 bases). The CDR3 has 14 amino acids. The V end lost 3 bases, the J end lost 7 bases, and 15 bases lay between the germline ends. Per germline, CDR1 SNHLY and CDR2 FYNNEI. Written as DNA, the CDR3 is TGTGCCAGCAGTGAGATACAGGGCGAAGGGACCCAGTACTTC. Translating gives CASSEIQGEGTQYF.

This clonotype was seen many times. One end of the junction varies from germline; a read error may be responsible. This CDR3 is CNTEGNSNQPQHF. The CDR3 nucleotides are TGCAACACAGAGGGGAATAGCAATCAGCCCCAGCATTTT. The chain employs TRBV12-3 or TRBV12-4 and TRBJ1-5, with D perhaps matching TRBD1 (5 bases). The CDR3 is made up of 13 amino acids.

This clonotype was picked up many times. The chain uses TRBV3-1 and TRBJ2-3; D unclear. V was shortened by 6 bases and J by 0 bases, with 7 bases between the two germline ends. Germline assignment: CDR1 LGHDT and CDR2 YNNKEL (reference sequence). The CDR3 contains 13 residues. The CDR3 sequence is CASRGTSTDTQYF. The CDR3 region has the DNA TGTGCCAGCAGAGGAACTAGCACAGATACGCAGTATTTT.

The chain employs TRBV7-2 and TRBJ2-5; perhaps TRBD1 as D (5 bases). Trimming took off 6 bases at V and 5 bases at J, with 16 bases between the two ends. The germline V gene has CDR1 SGHTA and CDR2 FQGNSA. This CDR3 spans 14 amino acids. CDR3 DNA: TGTGCCAGCAGTCGGCAGGGCCTCCGCGAGACCCAGTACTTC. Its translation is CASSRQGLRETQYF. Full variable domain (outside the CDR3, taken from reference TRBV7-2 and TRBJ2-5): GAGVSQSPSNKVTEKGKDVELRCDPISGHTALYWYRQSLGQGLEFLIYFQGNSAPDKSGLPSDRFSAERTGGSVSTLTIQRTQQEDSAVYLCASSRQGLRETQYFGPGTRLLVL.

In this sample, this clonotype turned up a few times. The chain uses TRBV2 and TRBJ1-3; D is ambiguous. CDR3 length: 15 residues. Per germline, CDR1 SNHLY and CDR2 FYNNEI. Trimming removed 1 base at V and 2 bases at J, with 9 bases between. In DNA form, the CDR3 reads TGTGCCAGCAGTGAAGTTGACGGAACTGGAAACACCATATATTTT. This encodes CASSEVDGTGNTIYF.

The V call is TRBV15, the J call TRBJ2-5, with TRBD2 as a possible D gene (6 bases). The CDR3 spans 16 residues. Trimming left V 1 base short and J 5 bases short, with 17 bases between. Germline V CDR1 and CDR2: LNHNV, YYDKDF (reference sequence). This CDR3 is CATSRVGSAGRETQYF. For the CDR3, the DNA is TGTGCCACCAGCAGAGTGGGGTCTGCGGGAAGGGAGACCCAGTACTTC.

V is TRBV5-1 and J is TRBJ2-7; D is perhaps TRBD1 (5 bases). CDR1 and CDR2 from the germline V gene are SGHRS and YFSETQ. This CDR3 is built from 17 residues. Trimming left V 1 base short and J 6 bases short, with 23 bases between. The CDR3 coding sequence is TGCGCCAGCAGCTTGCGGCCCGCGGCAGGGTCCGAGCTCGAGCAGTACTTC. Translation gives CASSLRPAAGSELEQYF.

This clonotype came up many times. The genes are TRBV20-1 and TRBJ1-3; D gene uncertain. From germline, CDR1 is DFQATT and CDR2 SNEGSKA (reference sequence). Trimming shortened V by 3 bases and J by 0 bases, and 6 bases separated the two germline ends. CDR3 length: 13 amino acids. The CDR3 region is CSASSDSGNTIYF. Written as DNA, the CDR3 is TGCAGTGCTAGTAGTGACTCTGGAAACACCATATATTTT.

CDR3 protein: CASHGPGGISYEQYF. The CDR3, as DNA: TGTGCCAGCCACGGGCCGGGGGGAATCTCCTACGAGCAGTACTTC. This chain joins TRBV5-4 and TRBJ2-7, with 7 bases identical to TRBD2. Germline values: CDR1 SGHNT, CDR2 YYREEE (reference sequence). Trimming at V came to 7 bases and at J to 0 bases, leaving 10 bases not matched to a gene. CDR3 length: 15 amino acids.

At least ten counts were recorded for this clonotype. The chain uses TRBV5-1 and TRBJ2-1, with a tentative D call TRBD2 (5 bases). CDR1 and CDR2 (germline): SGHRS, YFSETQ. The CDR3 is 15 amino acids. V gave up 3 bases and J gave up 6 bases, with 16 bases separating them. Here the CDR3 reads CASSSLDLALNEQFF. The CDR3 DNA is TGCGCCAGCAGCTCGCTAGATCTAGCTCTCAATGAGCAGTTCTTC.

The chain links TRBV20-1 to TRBJ2-2; TRBD2 is a possible D gene (6 bases). The ends were cut back, 0 bases at V and 2 bases at J, with 10 bases in the middle. The CDR3 spans 15 residues. CDR1 DFQATT and CDR2 SNEGSKA come from the germline V gene (reference sequence). CDR3 sequence: CSARDPGLNTGELFF. The CDR3 DNA sequence: TGCAGTGCTAGAGATCCGGGACTTAACACCGGGGAGCTGTTTTTT.

The chain joins TRBV20-1 to TRBJ2-1; 12 positions agree with TRBD2. Germline V gene sequence: CDR1 DFQATT, CDR2 SNEGSKA (reference sequence). The CDR3 sequence is 15 residues long. The junction had 5 bases not matched to a gene; V was cut back by 0 bases and J by 8 bases. As DNA, the CDR3 is TGCAGTGCTAGAGATAGGCTAGCGGGAGGGTATGAGCAGTTCTTC. Protein: CSARDRLAGGYEQFF.

This clonotype was counted only a few times. The V and J genes are TRBV9 and TRBJ2-5; D is perhaps TRBD2 (6 bases). The V gene's germline CDR1 is SGDLS and CDR2 YYNGEE. The length of the CDR3 is 15 residues. V was cut by 4 bases and J by 5 bases, with 18 bases left in between. The CDR3 loop reads CASSPAGGMEETQYF. The CDR3 nucleotides read TGTGCCAGCAGCCCCGCCGGGGGAATGGAGGAGACCCAGTACTTC.

In its sample, this clonotype was seen a few times. The rearrangement joins TRBV11-2 to TRBJ2-2, with D perhaps TRBD1 (6 bases). V lost 5 bases, J lost 4 bases, and 17 bases lay in between. The CDR3 contains 16 residues. Per germline, CDR1 SGHAT and CDR2 FQNNGV. The CDR3 sequence is CASSLRTDRLTGELFF. CDR3 DNA: TGTGCCAGCAGCCTACGGACAGACCGGCTCACCGGGGAGCTGTTTTTT.

This clonotype was seen at least ten times. The gene calls are TRBV5-1 and TRBJ2-5; D possibly matches TRBD1 or TRBD2 (5 bases each). V was cut by 0 bases and J by 4 bases, with 13 bases left in between. The CDR3 covers 15 residues. CDR1 is SGHRS and CDR2 is YFSETQ in the germline V gene. CDR3 in amino acids: CASSLAAIGGETQYF. Here the CDR3 DNA reads TGCGCCAGCAGCTTGGCGGCTATTGGGGGAGAGACCCAGTACTTC.